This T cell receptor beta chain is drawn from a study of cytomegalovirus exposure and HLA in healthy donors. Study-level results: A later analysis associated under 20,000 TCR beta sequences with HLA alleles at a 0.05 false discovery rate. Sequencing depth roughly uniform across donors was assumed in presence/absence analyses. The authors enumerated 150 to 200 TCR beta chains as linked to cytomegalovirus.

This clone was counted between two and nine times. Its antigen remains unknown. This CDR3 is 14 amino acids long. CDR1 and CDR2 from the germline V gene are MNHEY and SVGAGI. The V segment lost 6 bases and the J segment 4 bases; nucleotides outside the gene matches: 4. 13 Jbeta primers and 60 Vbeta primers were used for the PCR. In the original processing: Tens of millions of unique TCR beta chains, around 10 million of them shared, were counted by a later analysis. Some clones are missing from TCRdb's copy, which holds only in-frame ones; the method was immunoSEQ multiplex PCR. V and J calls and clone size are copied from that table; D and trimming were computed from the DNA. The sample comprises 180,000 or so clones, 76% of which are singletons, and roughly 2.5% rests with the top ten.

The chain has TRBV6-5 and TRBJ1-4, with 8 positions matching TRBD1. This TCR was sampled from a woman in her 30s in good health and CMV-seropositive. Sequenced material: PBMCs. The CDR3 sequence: CASSRTGFNEKLFF. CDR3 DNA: TGTGCCAGCAGCCGGACAGGGTTTAATGAAAAACTGTTTTTT.